This T cell receptor beta chain was found in a study of T-cell memory formation after mild COVID-19. Study information: TCR clusters were largely donor specific. Study-level findings and limits: The main location of contracting CD4+ clones was CM and EM, and that of contracting CD8+ clones was EMRA. The pre-infection memory compartment contained some responding clones, suggesting cross-reactive memory joined.

The CDR3 is 13 amino acids. The V and J ends lost 3 bases and 5 bases respectively, with 10 bases between them. CDR1 is SNHLY and CDR2 is FYNNEI in the germline V gene. The 5'RACE method, run with constant-segment primers, produced TCR alpha and TCR beta cDNA libraries (carrying sample barcodes and UMIs). A single record per CDR3 protein comes from TCRdb applying MiXCR to the 5' RACE reads. Altogether approximately 190,000 distinct CDR3 sequences are present, approximately 20% being singletons, with the ten largest covering 2% to 2.5%. This clonotype was recorded a few times. Its matching antigen is unknown. This may stem from a read error, because a much larger clone lies one nucleotide away.

Sequencing was performed on PBMCs or a T cell subset sorted from them (not recorded which). The receptor was isolated from an adult woman who had mild COVID-19 (a few samples of this study predate the infection). Cell type and time point are not known. The chain combines TRBV2 with TRBJ1-2, with D tentatively TRBD1 (5 bases). CDR3: CASSEAGKYGYTF. DNA for the CDR3: TGTGCCAGCAGTGAGGCAGGGAAATATGGCTACACCTTC.